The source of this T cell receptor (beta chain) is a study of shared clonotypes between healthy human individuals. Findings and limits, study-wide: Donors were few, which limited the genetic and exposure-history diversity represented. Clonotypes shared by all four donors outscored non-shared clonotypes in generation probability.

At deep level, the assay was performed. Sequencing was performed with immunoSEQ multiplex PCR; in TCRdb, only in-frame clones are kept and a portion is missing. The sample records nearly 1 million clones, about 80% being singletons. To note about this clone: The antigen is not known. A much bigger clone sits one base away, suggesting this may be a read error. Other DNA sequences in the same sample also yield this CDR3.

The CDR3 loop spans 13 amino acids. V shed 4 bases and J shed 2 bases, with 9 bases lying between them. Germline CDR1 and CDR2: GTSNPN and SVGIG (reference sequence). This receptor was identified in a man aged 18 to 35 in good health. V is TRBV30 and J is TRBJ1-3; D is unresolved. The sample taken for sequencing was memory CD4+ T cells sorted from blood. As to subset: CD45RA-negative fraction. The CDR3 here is CAWNTGTGNTIYF. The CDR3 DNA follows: TGTGCCTGGAACACTGGGACTGGAAACACCATATATTTT.